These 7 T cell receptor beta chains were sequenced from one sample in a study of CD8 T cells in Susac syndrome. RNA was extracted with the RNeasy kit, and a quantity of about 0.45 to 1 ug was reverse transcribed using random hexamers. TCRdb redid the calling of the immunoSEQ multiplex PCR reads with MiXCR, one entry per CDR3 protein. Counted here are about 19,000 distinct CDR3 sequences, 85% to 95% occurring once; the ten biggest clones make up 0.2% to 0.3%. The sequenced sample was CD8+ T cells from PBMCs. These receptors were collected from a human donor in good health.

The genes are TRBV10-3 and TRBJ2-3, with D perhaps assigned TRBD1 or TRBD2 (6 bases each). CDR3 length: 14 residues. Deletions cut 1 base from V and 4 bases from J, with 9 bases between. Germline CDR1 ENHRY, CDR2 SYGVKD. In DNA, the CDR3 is TGTGCCATCAGTGAGTGGGGGGCTGCAGATACGCAGTATTTT. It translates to CAISEWGAADTQYF.

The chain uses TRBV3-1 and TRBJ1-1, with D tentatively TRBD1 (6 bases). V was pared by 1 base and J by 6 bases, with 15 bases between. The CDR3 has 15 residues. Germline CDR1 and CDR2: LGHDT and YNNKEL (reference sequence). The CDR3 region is CASSQGPGARAEAFF. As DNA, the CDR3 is TGTGCCAGCAGCCAAGGTCCGGGGGCGAGGGCTGAAGCTTTCTTT. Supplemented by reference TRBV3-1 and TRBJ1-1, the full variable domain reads DTAVSQTPKYLVTQMGNDKSIKCEQNLGHDTMYWYKQDSKKFLKIMFSYNNKELIINETVPNRFSPKSPDKAHLNLHINSLELGDSAVYFCASSQGPGARAEAFFGQGTRLTVV.

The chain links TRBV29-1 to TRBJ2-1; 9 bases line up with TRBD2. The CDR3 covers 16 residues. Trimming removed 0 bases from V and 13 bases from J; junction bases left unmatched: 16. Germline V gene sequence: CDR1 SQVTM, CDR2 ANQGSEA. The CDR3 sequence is CSVEDRASGTSIEQFF. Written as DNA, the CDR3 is TGCAGCGTTGAAGATCGGGCTAGCGGGACATCGATAGAACAGTTCTTC.

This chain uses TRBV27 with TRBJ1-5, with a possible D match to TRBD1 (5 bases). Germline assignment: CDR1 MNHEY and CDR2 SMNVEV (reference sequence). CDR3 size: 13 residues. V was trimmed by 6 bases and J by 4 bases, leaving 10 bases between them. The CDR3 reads CASSFGGNQPQHF. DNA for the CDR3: TGTGCCAGCAGCTTCGGGGGGAATCAGCCCCAGCATTTT.

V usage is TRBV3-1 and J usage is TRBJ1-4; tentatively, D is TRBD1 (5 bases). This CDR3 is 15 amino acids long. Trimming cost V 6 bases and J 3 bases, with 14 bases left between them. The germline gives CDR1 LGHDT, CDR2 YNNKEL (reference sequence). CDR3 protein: CASSHLRGANEKLFF. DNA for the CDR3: TGTGCCAGCAGTCATTTGAGGGGCGCTAATGAAAAACTGTTTTTT.

CDR3 nucleotides: TGTGCCAGCATCCGGGACAGGGGGCTCTACAATGAGCAGTTCTTC. Translation: CASIRDRGLYNEQFF. The chain joins TRBV25-1 to TRBJ2-1, with 12 bases fitting TRBD1. The trim removed 7 bases at V and 3 bases at J, leaving 4 bases unmatched. The CDR3 sequence is 15 residues long. Germline CDR1 MGHDK, CDR2 SYGVNS.

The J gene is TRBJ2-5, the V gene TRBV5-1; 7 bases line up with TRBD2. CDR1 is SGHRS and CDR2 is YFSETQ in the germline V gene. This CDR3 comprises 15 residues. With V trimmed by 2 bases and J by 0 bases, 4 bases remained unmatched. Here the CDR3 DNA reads TGCGCCAGCAGCTTCCGGCTAGCGGACCAAGAGACCCAGTACTTC. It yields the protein CASSFRLADQETQYF.